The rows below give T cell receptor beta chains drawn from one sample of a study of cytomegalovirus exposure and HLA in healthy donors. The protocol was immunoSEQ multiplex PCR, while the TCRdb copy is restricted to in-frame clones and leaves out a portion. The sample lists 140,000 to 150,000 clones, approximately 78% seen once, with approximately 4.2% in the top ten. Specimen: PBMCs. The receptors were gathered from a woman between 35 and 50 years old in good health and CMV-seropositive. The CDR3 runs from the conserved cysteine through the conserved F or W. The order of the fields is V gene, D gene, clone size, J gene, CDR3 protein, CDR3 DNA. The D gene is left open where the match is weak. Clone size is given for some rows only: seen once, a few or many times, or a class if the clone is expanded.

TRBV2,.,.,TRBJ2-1,CASRETSSAYNEQFF,TGTGCCAGCAGGGAGACTTCATCCGCCTACAATGAGCAGTTCTTC
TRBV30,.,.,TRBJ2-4,CAWTGTFSPRQYF,TGTGCCTGGACCGGGACTTTCTCTCCCCGTCAGTACTTC
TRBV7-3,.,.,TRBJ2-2,CASSLIGALANTGELFF,TGTGCCAGCAGCTTAATCGGTGCGCTCGCGAACACCGGGGAGCTGTTTTTT
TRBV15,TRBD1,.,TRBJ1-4,CATSSGDRGGGEKLFF,TGTGCCACCAGCAGTGGGGACAGGGGAGGGGGTGAAAAACTGTTTTTT
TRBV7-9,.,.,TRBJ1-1,CASRRTGTPYSNTEAFF,TGTGCCAGCAGACGAACCGGGACTCCTTACTCGAACACTGAAGCTTTCTTT
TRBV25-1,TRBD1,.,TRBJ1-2,CASKPYLWACGTAHGYTF,TGTGCCAGCAAACCCTACCTGTGGGCGTGCGGGACAGCCCATGGCTACACCTTC
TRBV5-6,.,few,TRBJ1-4,CASSPFGQLEKLFF,TGTGCCAGCAGCCCTTTCGGACAGCTAGAAAAACTGTTTTTT
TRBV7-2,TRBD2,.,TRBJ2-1,CASRKSGNYNEQFF,TGTGCCTCCCGGAAAAGCGGGAATTACAATGAGCAGTTCTTC
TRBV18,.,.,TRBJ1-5,CASSLWDIGNNQPQHF,TGTGCCAGCTCACTATGGGACATCGGGAACAATCAGCCCCAGCATTTT
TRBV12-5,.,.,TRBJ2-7,CASGLVWAYNRDNHYEQYF,TGTGCTAGTGGTTTGGTTTGGGCTTATAACCGGGACAACCATTACGAGCAGTACTTC